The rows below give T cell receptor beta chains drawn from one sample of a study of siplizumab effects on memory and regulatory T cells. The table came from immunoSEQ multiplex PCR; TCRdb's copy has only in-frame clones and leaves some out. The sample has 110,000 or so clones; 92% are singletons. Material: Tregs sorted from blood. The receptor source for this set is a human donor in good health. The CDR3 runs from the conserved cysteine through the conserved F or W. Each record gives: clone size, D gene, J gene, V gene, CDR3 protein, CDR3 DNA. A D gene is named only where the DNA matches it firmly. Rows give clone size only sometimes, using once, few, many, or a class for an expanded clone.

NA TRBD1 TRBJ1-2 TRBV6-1 CASGGQATYGYTF TGTGCCAGCGGCGGACAGGCTACCTATGGCTACACCTTC
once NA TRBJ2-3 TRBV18 CASSPTDTQYF TGTGCCAGCTCACCGACAGATACGCAGTATTTT
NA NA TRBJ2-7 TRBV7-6 CASSFAGTPGYEQYF TGTGCCAGCAGCTTCGCCGGGACGCCGGGTTACGAGCAGTACTTC
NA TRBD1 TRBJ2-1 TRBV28 CASILVRGSNEQFF TGTGCCAGCATCCTCGTCAGGGGGTCGAATGAGCAGTTCTTC
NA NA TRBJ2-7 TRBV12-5 CASGSGRRSSYEQYF TGTGCTAGTGGTTCGGGACGGAGGAGCTCCTACGAGCAGTACTTC
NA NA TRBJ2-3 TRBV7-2 CASSRQGLTDTQYF TGTGCCAGCAGCCGGCAGGGTCTCACAGATACGCAGTATTTT
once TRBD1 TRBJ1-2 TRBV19 CASRGGEWDRGDYGYTF TGTGCCAGTAGGGGGGGTGAATGGGACAGGGGCGACTATGGCTACACCTTC
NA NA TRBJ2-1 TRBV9 CASSAPWWGTSYNEQFF TGTGCCAGCAGCGCCCCATGGTGGGGGACATCCTACAATGAGCAGTTCTTC
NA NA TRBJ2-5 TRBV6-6 CASTTPGTEETQYF TGTGCCAGCACCACCCCGGGCACCGAAGAGACCCAGTACTTC
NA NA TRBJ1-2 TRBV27 CASSPTGAGYTF TGTGCCAGCAGTCCGACAGGAGCCGGCTACACCTTC
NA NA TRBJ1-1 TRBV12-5 CASGLPLTGGAFF TGTGCTAGTGGTTTGCCCCTTACTGGGGGGGCTTTCTTT
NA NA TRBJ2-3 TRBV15 CATSSGGESTDTQYF TGTGCCACCAGCAGTGGAGGGGAAAGCACAGATACGCAGTATTTT
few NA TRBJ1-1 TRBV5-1 CASSWDPTGGTEAFF TGCGCCAGCAGCTGGGACCCCACCGGGGGCACTGAAGCTTTCTTT
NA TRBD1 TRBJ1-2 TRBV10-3 CAIRDRGSDGYTF TGTGCCATCCGGGACAGGGGGTCTGATGGCTACACCTTC
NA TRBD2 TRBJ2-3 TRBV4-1 CASGGVDTDTQYF TGCGCCAGCGGGGGGGTAGACACAGATACGCAGTATTTT
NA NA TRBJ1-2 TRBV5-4 CASSPPSSISGNYGYTF TGTGCCAGCAGCCCGCCATCGTCGATTTCAGGGAACTATGGCTACACCTTC
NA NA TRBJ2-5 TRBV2 CASVLSITGPGSGTQYF TGTGCCAGCGTACTAAGCATAACGGGACCCGGGAGTGGGACCCAGTACTTC
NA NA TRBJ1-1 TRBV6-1 CASSARGAMATEAFF TGTGCCAGCAGCGCAAGGGGCGCAATGGCCACTGAAGCTTTCTTT
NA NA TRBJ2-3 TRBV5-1 CASSSPRGSTDTQYF TGCGCCAGCAGCTCCCCCCGGGGGAGCACAGATACGCAGTATTTT
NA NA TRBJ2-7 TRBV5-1 CASSLEGGRSHEQYF TGCGCCAGCAGCTTGGAGGGGGGGCGCTCCCACGAGCAGTACTTC
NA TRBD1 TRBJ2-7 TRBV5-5 CASRAQDRVLAYEQYF TGTGCCAGCAGAGCACAAGACAGGGTCCTCGCCTACGAGCAGTACTTC
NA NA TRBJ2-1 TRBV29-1 CSAQIRTSFGRFF TGCAGCGCCCAAATTAGGACATCGTTTGGGCGGTTCTTC
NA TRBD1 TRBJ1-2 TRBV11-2 CASSSPHRDRNYGYTF TGTGCCAGCAGCTCTCCCCATAGGGACAGAAACTATGGCTACACCTTC
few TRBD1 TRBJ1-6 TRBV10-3 CAISRGQGTPLHF TGTGCCATCAGTAGGGGACAGGGGACACCCCTCCACTTT
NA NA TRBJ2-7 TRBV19 CASSIDQGSGEQYF TGTGCCAGTAGTATAGATCAGGGTTCCGGCGAGCAGTACTTC
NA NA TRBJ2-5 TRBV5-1 CASSLVGGWYQETQYF TGCGCCAGCAGCTTGGTAGGCGGATGGTACCAAGAGACCCAGTACTTC
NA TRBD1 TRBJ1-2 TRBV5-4 CASSLGQGNYGYTF TGTGCCAGCAGCTTGGGACAGGGGAATTATGGCTACACCTTC
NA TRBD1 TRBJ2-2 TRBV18 CASSPRLGQGSFGELFF TGTGCCAGCTCACCACGCCTAGGACAGGGTTCCTTCGGGGAGCTGTTTTTT
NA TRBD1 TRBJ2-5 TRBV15 CASAPGTGTETQYF TGTGCCTCGGCTCCCGGGACAGGGACCGAGACCCAGTACTTC
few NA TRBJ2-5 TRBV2 CASSLRTGTRKTQYF TGTGCCAGCAGTCTCCGGACGGGAACGCGGAAGACCCAGTACTTC
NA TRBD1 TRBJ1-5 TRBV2 CASRDRGGQPQHF TGTGCCAGCAGGGACAGGGGTGGACAGCCCCAGCATTTT
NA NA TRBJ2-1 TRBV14 CASGRNYEQFF TGTGCCAGCGGACGGAACTATGAGCAGTTCTTC
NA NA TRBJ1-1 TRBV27 CASSLARGNTEAFF TGTGCCAGCAGTTTAGCACGGGGAAACACTGAAGCTTTCTTT
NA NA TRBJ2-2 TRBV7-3 CASSRNFGTGELFF TGTGCCAGCAGCCGGAATTTTGGCACCGGGGAGCTGTTTTTT
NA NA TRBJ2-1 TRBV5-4 CASSSSRGRNEQFF TGTGCCAGCAGCTCGTCCAGGGGTCGAAATGAGCAGTTCTTC
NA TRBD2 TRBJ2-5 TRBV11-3 CASSRGGEETQYF TGTGCCAGCAGCCGCGGGGGGGAAGAGACCCAGTACTTC
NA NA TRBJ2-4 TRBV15 CATSRDRWVGQAKNIQYF TGTGCCACCAGCAGAGATCGATGGGTAGGTCAGGCCAAAAACATTCAGTACTTC
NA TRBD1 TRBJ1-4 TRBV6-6 CASSYVEADRVEKLFF TGTGCCAGCAGTTACGTTGAGGCCGACAGGGTTGAAAAACTGTTTTTT
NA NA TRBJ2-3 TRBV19 CASRAAGLYTQYF TGTGCCAGTAGGGCGGCAGGGCTTTATACGCAGTATTTT
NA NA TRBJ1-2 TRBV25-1 CASSGGGYVDGYTF TGTGCCAGCAGTGGGGGGGGTTACGTGGATGGCTACACCTTC
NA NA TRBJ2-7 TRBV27 CASSTSYEQYF TGTGCCAGCAGTACCTCCTACGAGCAGTACTTC
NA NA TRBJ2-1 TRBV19 CASSATTSSYNEQFF TGTGCCAGTAGTGCTACTACTAGCTCCTACAATGAGCAGTTCTTC
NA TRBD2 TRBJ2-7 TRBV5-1 CASSLGSSGSTPYEQYF TGCGCCAGCAGCTTGGGATCGAGCGGGAGTACCCCCTACGAGCAGTACTTC
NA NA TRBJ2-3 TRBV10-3 CAISEGGSRDTQYF TGTGCCATCAGTGAGGGGGGGAGCAGAGATACGCAGTATTTT
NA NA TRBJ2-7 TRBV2 CASSEGPPPYEQYF TGTGCCAGCAGTGAAGGGCCACCTCCCTACGAGCAGTACTTC
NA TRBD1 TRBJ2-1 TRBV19 CASSPMPGTATDEQFF TGTGCCAGTAGTCCCATGCCCGGGACAGCCACGGATGAGCAGTTCTTC
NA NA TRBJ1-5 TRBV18 CASSPTARGNQPQHF TGTGCCAGCTCACCAACTGCAAGGGGCAATCAGCCCCAGCATTTT
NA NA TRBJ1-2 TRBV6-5 CASSWYGYTF TGTGCCAGCAGTTGGTATGGCTACACCTTC
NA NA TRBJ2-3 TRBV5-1 CASSLVQGVTDTQYF TGCGCCAGCAGCTTGGTACAGGGCGTGACAGATACGCAGTATTTT
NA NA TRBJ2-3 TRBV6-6 CGTASDTQYF TGTGGGACCGCATCAGATACGCAGTATTTT
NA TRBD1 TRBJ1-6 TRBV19 CASSFGQAVTASPLHF TGTGCCAGTAGTTTTGGACAGGCGGTTACCGCTTCACCCCTCCACTTT
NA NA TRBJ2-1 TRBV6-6 CASSSPRENEQFF TGTGCCAGCAGTTCCCCGAGGGAGAATGAGCAGTTCTTC
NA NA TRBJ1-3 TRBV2 CASSTLVDTIYF TGTGCCAGCAGCACGTTGGTAGACACCATATATTTT